This T cell receptor (beta chain) came from a study of vaccination effects on CD4 cells after COVID-19 (dated by TCRdb to 2021 to 2024). For the study in its entirety: Post-vaccine samples across the study were collected a median of 72 days after the second dose, with a range of 14 to 241. A total of 9 to 11 COVID-19 convalescent patients and a handful of SARS-CoV-2-naive healthy vaccine recipients were included in the full study. In the study, cultures from other donors were sequenced using the Oncomine TCR Beta short-read assay on an Illumina iSeq 100. SARS-CoV-2 spike-specific CD4+ TCR repertoires were compared before and after mRNA vaccination in COVID-19 convalescent patients and in infection-naive vaccine recipients. Paper-wide results and their limitations: The study was limited by a small number of convalescent patients and lacked early post-infection timepoints. In healthy vaccine recipients, vaccine-induced clones were almost all SARS-CoV-2 mono-reactive, with only 1 of 255 cross-reactive with common cold coronaviruses. Both infection-induced and vaccine-induced clones contracted markedly at late post-vaccination timepoints, which is consistent with waning T cell responses.

Library creation used the immunoSEQ multiplex PCR assay. DNA from the cultured, isolated CD4+ T cells was subjected to TCR beta CDR3 sequencing. Regarding the original processing steps: Non-productive TCR sequences were removed and reads were trimmed to the CDR3 region, keeping CDR3s of at least 7 amino acids. Antigen-specific clonotypes were identified using the MANAFEST web app by comparison of expansion in peptide wells against reference cultures. To be called positive, a clone needed expansion at FDR<0.05 compared with the reference and with all other wells, an odds ratio greater than 5, and a frequency greater than 0.1% in two replicate wells. A clonotype was called cross-reactive if it was significantly expanded both in SARS-CoV-2 spike wells and in at least one common cold coronavirus spike condition. CDR3 similarity was assessed by Levenshtein distance with the stringdist R package, and unrooted trees were built with ape in R 3.6.1. Drawn from immuneACCESS, this table holds only the in-frame rearrangements with V and J called that TCRdb kept. Clones are partly lost; checked studies trace under half to an unresolved V gene and leave the rest unexplained. V, J and clone size derive from that table, while D and trimming were established from the DNA sequence. Within this sample are more than 9,500 clones, with approximately 71% of them counted one time only. 8.5% to 10% of the sample is held by the ten biggest clonotypes.

This clone was seen more than once but under ten times. This receptor's antigen is unknown. No base quality information exists; no much larger clone differs at one position. In the ViraFEST assay, PBMC were stimulated with viral peptide pools, and TCR sequencing was then used to find antigen-specific CD4+ T cell clonotypes based on their expansion. After less than 13 days of culture, CD4+ T cells were isolated with the EasySep CD4+ T cell isolation kit. Participants received two doses of either the BNT162b2 or the mRNA-1273 mRNA SARS-CoV-2 vaccine. The absence of prior SARS-CoV-2 infection in healthy vaccine recipients was confirmed by negative nucleocapsid antibodies before and after vaccination. Some 1.9 million PBMC per well were cultured with approximately 10 ug/ml peptides in IMDM containing 5% human AB serum, approximately 10 IU/ml IL-2 and gentamicin. On days 3 and 7, half of the culture medium was replaced with fresh IL-2-containing medium. Unless noted otherwise, every peptide stimulation condition was grown in triplicate wells. PBMC were separated from whole blood using Ficoll-Paque Plus gradient centrifugation and were then either cryopreserved at -140C or used fresh. The overlapping peptide pools covered the spike proteins of SARS-CoV-2 as well as those of the common cold coronaviruses HCoV-NL63, HCoV-OC43 and HCoV-229E. The QIAamp micro DNA kit was used to extract genomic DNA from the cultured CD4+ T cells.

The sample in question was CD4+ T cells from PBMCs cultured with SARS-CoV-2 spike peptides, obtained after COVID-19 vaccination. The label giving this sample's cell subset or site can be read as: SARS-CoV-2 spike overlapping peptide pool stimulation. This clonotype originated in a human donor who received a COVID-19 vaccine.

The DNA reads TGCGCCAGCAGCCAAGAGGGGACTATTAGCACAGATACGCAGTATTTT. It encodes CASSQEGTISTDTQYF. The chain joins TRBV4-1 to TRBJ2-3; 7 middle bases align to TRBD2. As encoded in the germline V gene, CDR1 is MGHRA while CDR2 is YSYEKL. Unmatched junction bases come to 3, with V trimmed by 0 bases and J by 0 bases. Including the terminal cysteine and phenylalanine, the CDR3 comprises 16 residues. Of all the DNA, just the CDR3 is kept, 48 bases in frame from base 1.